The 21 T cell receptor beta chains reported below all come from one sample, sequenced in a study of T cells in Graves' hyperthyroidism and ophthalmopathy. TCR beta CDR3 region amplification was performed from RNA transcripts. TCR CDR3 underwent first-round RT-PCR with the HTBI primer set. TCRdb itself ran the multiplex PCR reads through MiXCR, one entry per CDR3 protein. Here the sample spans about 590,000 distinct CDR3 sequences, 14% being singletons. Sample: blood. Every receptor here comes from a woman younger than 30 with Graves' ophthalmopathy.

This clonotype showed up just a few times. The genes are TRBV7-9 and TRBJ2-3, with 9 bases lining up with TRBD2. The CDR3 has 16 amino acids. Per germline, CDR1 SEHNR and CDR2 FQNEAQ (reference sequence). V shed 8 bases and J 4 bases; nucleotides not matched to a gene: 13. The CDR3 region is CASLSEAGGPPDTQYF. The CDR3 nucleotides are TGTGCCAGCCTCAGCGAGGCGGGAGGGCCTCCAGATACGCAGTATTTT.

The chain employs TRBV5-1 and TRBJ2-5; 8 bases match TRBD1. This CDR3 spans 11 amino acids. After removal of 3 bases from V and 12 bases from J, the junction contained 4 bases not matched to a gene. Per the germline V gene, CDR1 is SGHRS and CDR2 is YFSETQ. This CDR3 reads CASSSTGEEYF. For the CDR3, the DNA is TGCGCCAGCAGCTCGACAGGGGAAGAGTACTTC.

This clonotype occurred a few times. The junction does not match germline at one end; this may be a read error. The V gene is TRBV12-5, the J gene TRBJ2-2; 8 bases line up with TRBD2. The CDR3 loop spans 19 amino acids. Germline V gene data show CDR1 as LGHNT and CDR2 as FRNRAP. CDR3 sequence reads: CASGLVLSGREETTRELFF. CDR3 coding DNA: TGTGCTAGTGGTTTGGTACTTTCGGGGCGGGAGGAAACCACCCGGGAGCTGTTTTTT.

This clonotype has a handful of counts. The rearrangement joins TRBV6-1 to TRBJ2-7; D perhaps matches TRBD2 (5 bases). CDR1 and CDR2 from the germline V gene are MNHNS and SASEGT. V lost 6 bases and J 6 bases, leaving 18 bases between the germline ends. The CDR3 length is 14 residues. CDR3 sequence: CASSPGLSWGEQYF. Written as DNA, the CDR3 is TGTGCCAGCAGCCCCGGACTCTCCTGGGGCGAGCAGTACTTC.

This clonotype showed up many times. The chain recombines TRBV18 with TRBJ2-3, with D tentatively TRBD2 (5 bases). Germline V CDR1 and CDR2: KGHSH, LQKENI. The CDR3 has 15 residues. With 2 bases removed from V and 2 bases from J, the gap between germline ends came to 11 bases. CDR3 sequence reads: CASSPGSQVTDTQYF. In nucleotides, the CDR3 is TGTGCCAGCTCACCAGGGAGTCAGGTCACAGATACGCAGTATTTT. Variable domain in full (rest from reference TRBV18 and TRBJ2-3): NAGVMQNPRHLVRRRGQEARLRCSPMKGHSHVYWYRQLPEEGLKFMVYLQKENIIDESGMPKERFSAEFPKEGPSILRIQQVVRGDSAAYFCASSPGSQVTDTQYFGPGTRLTVL.

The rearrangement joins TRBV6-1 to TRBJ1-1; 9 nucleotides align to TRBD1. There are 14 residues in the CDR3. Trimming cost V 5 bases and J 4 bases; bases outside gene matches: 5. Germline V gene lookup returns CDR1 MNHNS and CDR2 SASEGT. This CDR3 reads CASSKQGAATEAFF. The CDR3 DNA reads TGTGCCAGCAGTAAACAGGGGGCGGCCACTGAAGCTTTCTTT.

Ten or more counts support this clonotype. CDR3: CASSGVREDEQFF. CDR3 DNA: TGTGCCAGCAGTGGGGTTAGGGAGGATGAGCAGTTCTTC. The chain uses TRBV2 and TRBJ2-1, with a tentative D call TRBD2 (6 bases). The CDR3 is 13 amino acids. The V gene lost 4 bases and the J gene lost 8 bases, with 12 bases spanning the gap. Germline values: CDR1 SNHLY, CDR2 FYNNEI.

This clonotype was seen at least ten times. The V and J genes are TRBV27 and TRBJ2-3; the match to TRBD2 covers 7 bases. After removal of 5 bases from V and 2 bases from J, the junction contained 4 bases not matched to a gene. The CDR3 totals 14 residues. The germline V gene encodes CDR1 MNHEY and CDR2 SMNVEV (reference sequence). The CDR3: CASSRDYPTDTQYF. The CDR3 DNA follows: TGTGCCAGCAGTCGGGACTACCCCACAGATACGCAGTATTTT.

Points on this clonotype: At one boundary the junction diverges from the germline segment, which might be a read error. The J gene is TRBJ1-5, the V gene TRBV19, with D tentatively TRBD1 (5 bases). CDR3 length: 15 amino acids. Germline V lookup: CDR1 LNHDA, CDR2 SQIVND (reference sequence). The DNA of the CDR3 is TGTGCCAGTGGTATAAGTTCAGGGTCGGGACAGCCCCAGCATTTT. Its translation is CASGISSGSGQPQHF.

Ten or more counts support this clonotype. CDR3 region: CASSLGLAGGPGQYF. CDR3 coding DNA: TGTGCCAGCAGCTTAGGACTAGCGGGAGGGCCCGGGCAGTACTTC. The V gene is TRBV7-2, the J gene TRBJ2-7, with 14 bases lining up with TRBD2. Germline V gene sequence: CDR1 SGHTA, CDR2 FQGNSA. This CDR3 region has 15 residues. V trimming: 1 base; J trimming: 9 bases; junction bases outside the gene matches: 5.

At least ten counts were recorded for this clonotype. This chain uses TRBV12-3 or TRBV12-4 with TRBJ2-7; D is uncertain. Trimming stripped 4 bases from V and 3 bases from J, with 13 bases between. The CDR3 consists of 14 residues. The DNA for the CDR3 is TGTGCCAGCAGTTCCTTCGGGCAGTTCTACGAGCAGTACTTC. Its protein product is CASSSFGQFYEQYF.

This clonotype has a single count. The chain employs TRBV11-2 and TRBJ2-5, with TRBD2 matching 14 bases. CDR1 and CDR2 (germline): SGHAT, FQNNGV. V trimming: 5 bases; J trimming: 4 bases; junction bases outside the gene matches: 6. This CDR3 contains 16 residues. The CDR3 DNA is TGTGCCAGCAGCCTTCGACTAGCGGGAGGGACAGAGACCCAGTACTTC. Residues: CASSLRLAGGTETQYF.

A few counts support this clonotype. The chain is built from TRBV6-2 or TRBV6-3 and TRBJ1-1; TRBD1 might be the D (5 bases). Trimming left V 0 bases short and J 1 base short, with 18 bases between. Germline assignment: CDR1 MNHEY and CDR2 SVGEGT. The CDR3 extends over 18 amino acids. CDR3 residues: CASSYSLRMGPSNTEAFF. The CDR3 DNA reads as TGTGCCAGCAGTTACTCCCTGAGGATGGGACCTTCGAACACTGAAGCTTTCTTT.

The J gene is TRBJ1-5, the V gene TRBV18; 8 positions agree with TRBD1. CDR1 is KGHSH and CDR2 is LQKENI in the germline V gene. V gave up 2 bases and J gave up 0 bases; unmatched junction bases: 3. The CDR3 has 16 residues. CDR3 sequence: CASSPEQGDSNQPQHF. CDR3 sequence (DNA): TGTGCCAGCTCACCAGAACAGGGGGATAGCAATCAGCCCCAGCATTTT.

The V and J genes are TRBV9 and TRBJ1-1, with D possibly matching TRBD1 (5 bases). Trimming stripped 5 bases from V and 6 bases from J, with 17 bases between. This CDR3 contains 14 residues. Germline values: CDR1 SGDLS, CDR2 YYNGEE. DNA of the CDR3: TGTGCCAGCAGGGGGGGGGACGGCTACGCTGAAGCTTTCTTT. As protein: CASRGGDGYAEAFF.

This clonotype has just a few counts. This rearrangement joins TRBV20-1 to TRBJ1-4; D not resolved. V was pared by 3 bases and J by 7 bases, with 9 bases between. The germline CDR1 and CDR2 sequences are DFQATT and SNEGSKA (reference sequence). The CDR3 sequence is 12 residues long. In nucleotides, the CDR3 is TGCAGTGCTAGCAATCAGCTTGAAAAACTGTTTTTT. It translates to CSASNQLEKLFF.

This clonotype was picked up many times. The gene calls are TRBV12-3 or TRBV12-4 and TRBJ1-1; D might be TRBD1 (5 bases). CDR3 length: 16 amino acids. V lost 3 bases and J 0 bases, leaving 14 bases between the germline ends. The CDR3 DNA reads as TGTGCCAGCAGTTTTCCGGGACGGATCATGAACACTGAAGCTTTCTTT. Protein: CASSFPGRIMNTEAFF.

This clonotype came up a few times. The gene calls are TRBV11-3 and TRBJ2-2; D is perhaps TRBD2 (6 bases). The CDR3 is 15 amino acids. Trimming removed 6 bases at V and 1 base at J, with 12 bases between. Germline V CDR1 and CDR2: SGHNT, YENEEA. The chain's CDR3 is CASRGSGRNTGELFF. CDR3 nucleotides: TGTGCCAGCAGGGGTAGCGGTCGGAACACCGGGGAGCTGTTTTTT.

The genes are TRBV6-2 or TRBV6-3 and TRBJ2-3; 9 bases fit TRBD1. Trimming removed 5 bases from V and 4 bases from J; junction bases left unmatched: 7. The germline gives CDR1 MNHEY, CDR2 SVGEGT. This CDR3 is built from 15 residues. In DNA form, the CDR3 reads TGTGCCAGCAGTCATCTGACAGGGGGATCAGATACGCAGTATTTT. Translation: CASSHLTGGSDTQYF.

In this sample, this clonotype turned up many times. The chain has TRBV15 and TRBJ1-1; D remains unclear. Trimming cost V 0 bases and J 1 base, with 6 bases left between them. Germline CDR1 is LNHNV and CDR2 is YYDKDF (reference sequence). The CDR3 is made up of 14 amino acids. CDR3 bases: TGTGCCACCAGCAGAGATTTTACGAACACTGAAGCTTTCTTT. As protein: CATSRDFTNTEAFF. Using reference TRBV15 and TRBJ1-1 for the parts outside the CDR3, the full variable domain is DAMVIQNPRYQVTQFGKPVTLSCSQTLNHNVMYWYQQKSSQAPKLLFHYYDKDFNNEADTPDNFQSRRPNTSFCFLDIRSPGLGDTAMYLCATSRDFTNTEAFFGQGTRLTVV.

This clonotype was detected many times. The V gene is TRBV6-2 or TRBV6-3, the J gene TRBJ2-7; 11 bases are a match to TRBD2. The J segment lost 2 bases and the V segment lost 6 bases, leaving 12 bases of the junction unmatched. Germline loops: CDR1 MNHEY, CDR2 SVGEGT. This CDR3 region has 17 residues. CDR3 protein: CASSRGVTSGTTYEQYF. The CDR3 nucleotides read TGTGCCAGCAGCCGCGGGGTGACTAGCGGGACAACCTACGAGCAGTACTTC.